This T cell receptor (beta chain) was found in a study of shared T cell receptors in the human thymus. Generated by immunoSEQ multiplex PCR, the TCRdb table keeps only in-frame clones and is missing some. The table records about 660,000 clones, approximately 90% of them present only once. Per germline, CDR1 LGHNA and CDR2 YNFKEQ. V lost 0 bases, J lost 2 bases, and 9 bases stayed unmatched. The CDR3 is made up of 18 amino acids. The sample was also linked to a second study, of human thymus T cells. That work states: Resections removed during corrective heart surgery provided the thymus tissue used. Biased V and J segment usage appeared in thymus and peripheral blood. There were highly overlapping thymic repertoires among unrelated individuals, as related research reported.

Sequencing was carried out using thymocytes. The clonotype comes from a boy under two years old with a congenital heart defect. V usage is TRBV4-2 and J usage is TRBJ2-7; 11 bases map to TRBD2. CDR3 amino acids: CASSQDLTSGDKTYEQYF. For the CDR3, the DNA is TGTGCCAGCAGCCAAGATCTGACTAGCGGGGACAAGACCTACGAGCAGTACTTC.